These T cell receptor beta chains were read from a single sample in a study of low-dose radiotherapy and immunotherapy resistance in tumors. A single record per CDR3 protein comes from TCRdb applying MiXCR to the reads. The sample consists of about 89,000 distinct CDR3 sequences, 9.4% of them appearing once. The source was PBMCs, collected before treatment. These receptors all stem from a male donor with prostate cancer. Each CDR3 is given with its conserved first and last residue. D genes are given only for firm matches. Clone size is stated in some rows and not others, as once, few, many or a class when expanded.

TRBJ2-7 | TRBD2 | TRBV20-1 | many | CSARDGRSPGNEQYF | TGCAGTGCTAGAGACGGGAGGAGCCCGGGGAACGAGCAGTACTTC
TRBJ2-5 | TRBD2 | TRBV29-1 | many | CSGGTSGSLETQYF | TGCAGCGGTGGGACTAGCGGGAGTTTGGAGACCCAGTACTTC
TRBJ2-1 | - | TRBV20-1 | many | CSARPTPGAGGEQFF | TGCAGTGCTAGACCTACCCCGGGAGCCGGGGGTGAGCAGTTCTTC
TRBJ2-7 | TRBD2 | TRBV24-1 | many | CATSDPTSGNYEQYF | TGTGCCACCAGTGACCCGACTAGCGGAAACTACGAGCAGTACTTC
TRBJ2-7 | - | TRBV5-1 | many | CASSTGPSYEQYF | TGCGCCAGCAGCACCGGGCCGTCCTACGAGCAGTACTTC
TRBJ1-5 | - | TRBV30 | many | CAWSVTGGNQPQHF | TGTGCCTGGAGTGTAACCGGAGGCAATCAGCCCCAGCATTTT
TRBJ2-4 | TRBD1 | TRBV20-1 | - | CSAGQGAAKNIQYF | TGCAGTGCTGGACAGGGGGCAGCCAAAAACATTCAGTACTTC
TRBJ2-5 | - | TRBV20-1 | many | CSGALQTQYF | TGCAGTGGGGCCTTGCAGACCCAGTACTTC
TRBJ1-1 | TRBD1 | TRBV7-9 | many | CASSPGTGMSGAFF | TGTGCCAGCAGCCCCGGGACAGGGATGTCTGGAGCTTTCTTT
TRBJ2-3 | TRBD2 | TRBV9 | many | CASSQIAGGAGTQYF | TGTGCCAGCAGCCAAATAGCGGGAGGAGCAGGTACGCAGTATTTT
TRBJ1-2 | - | TRBV4-2 | many | CASSQDLHYGYTF | TGTGCCAGCAGCCAAGATTTGCACTATGGCTACACCTTC
TRBJ2-7 | - | TRBV27 | once | CASSLRWSYEQYF | TGTGCCAGCAGTCTGAGATGGTCCTACGAGCAGTACTTC
TRBJ1-4 | - | TRBV20-1 | many | CSASRQVDEKLFF | TGCAGTGCTAGCCGGCAGGTGGATGAAAAACTGTTTTTT
TRBJ2-1 | TRBD2 | TRBV20-1 | many | CSAKKSGTSGRAYNYNEQFF | TGCAGTGCTAAGAAGAGCGGGACTAGCGGGAGGGCCTATAACTACAATGAGCAGTTCTTC
TRBJ2-7 | TRBD2 | TRBV7-8 | many | CASSPLAVSSYEQYF | TGTGCCAGCAGTCCACTAGCGGTTAGCTCCTACGAGCAGTACTTC
TRBJ2-1 | - | TRBV19 | many | CASSEFGSLSYNEQFF | TGTGCCAGTAGCGAATTCGGGAGCCTCTCCTACAATGAGCAGTTCTTC
TRBJ2-5 | - | TRBV6-1 | many | CASSTGWGETQYF | TGTGCCAGCAGTACCGGGTGGGGTGAGACCCAGTACTTC
TRBJ2-4 | - | TRBV20-1 | many | CSAPRSSGAKNIQYF | TGCAGTGCCCCTCGAAGCTCTGGGGCCAAAAACATTCAGTACTTC
TRBJ1-5 | TRBD1 | TRBV5-5 | many | CASNPTGASNQPQHF | TGTGCCAGCAACCCGACAGGGGCGAGCAATCAGCCCCAGCATTTT
TRBJ2-7 | - | TRBV20-1 | many | CSAHIPANPYEQYF | TGCAGTGCACACATACCCGCCAATCCCTACGAGCAGTACTTC
TRBJ2-3 | - | TRBV20-1 | many | CSASWASTDTQYF | TGCAGTGCTAGCTGGGCGAGCACAGATACGCAGTATTTT
TRBJ2-7 | - | TRBV28 | - | CASTSRRGSYEQYF | TGTGCCAGCACCTCCCGGAGGGGAAGCTACGAGCAGTACTTC
TRBJ2-5 | TRBD1 | TRBV15 | many | CATSRGDSPPETQYF | TGTGCCACCAGCAGGGGGGACAGCCCTCCGGAGACCCAGTACTTC
TRBJ2-2 | - | TRBV7-8 | - | CASSLGGAGELFF | TGTGCCAGCAGCTTAGGAGGGGCTGGGGAGCTGTTTTTT
TRBJ2-3 | TRBD2 | TRBV5-1 | - | CASSWGRSGAKRTSRSTDTQYF | TGCGCCAGCAGCTGGGGACGAAGTGGGGCTAAAAGGACTAGCAGGAGCACAGATACGCAGTATTTT
TRBJ1-4 | - | TRBV28 | many | CASSLAFRGEKLFF | TGTGCCAGCAGTTTGGCTTTCCGGGGTGAAAAACTGTTTTTT
TRBJ2-1 | TRBD2 | TRBV20-1 | many | CSAQTLLAGDYNEQFF | TGCAGTGCCCAGACACTACTAGCGGGCGACTACAATGAGCAGTTCTTC
TRBJ2-1 | - | TRBV6-5 | many | CASSRTDSSYNEQFF | TGTGCCAGCAGCCGTACTGATAGCTCCTACAATGAGCAGTTCTTC